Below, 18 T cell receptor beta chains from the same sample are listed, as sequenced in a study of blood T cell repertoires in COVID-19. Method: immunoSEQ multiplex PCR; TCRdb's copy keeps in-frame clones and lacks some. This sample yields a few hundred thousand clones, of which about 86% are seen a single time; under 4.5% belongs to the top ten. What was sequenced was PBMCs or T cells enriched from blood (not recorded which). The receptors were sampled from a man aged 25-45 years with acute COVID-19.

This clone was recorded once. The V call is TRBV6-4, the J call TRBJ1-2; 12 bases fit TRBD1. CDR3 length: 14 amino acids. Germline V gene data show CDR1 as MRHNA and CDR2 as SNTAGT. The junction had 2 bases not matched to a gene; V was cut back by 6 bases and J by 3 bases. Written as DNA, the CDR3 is TGTGCCAGCAGAGGGACAGGGGGCCACTATGGCTACACCTTC. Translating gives CASRGTGGHYGYTF.

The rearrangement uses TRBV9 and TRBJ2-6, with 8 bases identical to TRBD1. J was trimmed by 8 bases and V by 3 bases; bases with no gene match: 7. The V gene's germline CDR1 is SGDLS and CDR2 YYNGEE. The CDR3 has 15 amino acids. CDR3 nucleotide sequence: TGTGCCAGCAGCGCACGGACAGGGAAGCCCAACGTCCTGACTTTC. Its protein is CASSARTGKPNVLTF.

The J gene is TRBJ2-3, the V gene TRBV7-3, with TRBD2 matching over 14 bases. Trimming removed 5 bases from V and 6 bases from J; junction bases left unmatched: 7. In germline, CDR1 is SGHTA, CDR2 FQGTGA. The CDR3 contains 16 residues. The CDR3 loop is CASSPPGLAGADTQYF. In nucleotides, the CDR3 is TGTGCCAGCAGCCCACCGGGACTAGCGGGAGCTGATACGCAGTATTTT.

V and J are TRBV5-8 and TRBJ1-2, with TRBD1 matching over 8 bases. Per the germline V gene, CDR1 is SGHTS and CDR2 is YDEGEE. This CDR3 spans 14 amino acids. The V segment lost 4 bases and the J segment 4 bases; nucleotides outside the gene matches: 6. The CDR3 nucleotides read TGTGCCAGCAGCCTACAGGGGGGGGGCTATGGCTACACCTTC. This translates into CASSLQGGGYGYTF. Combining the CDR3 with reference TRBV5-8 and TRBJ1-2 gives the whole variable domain EAGVTQSPTHLIKTRGQQATLRCSPISGHTSVYWYQQALGLGLQFLLWYDEGEERNRGNFPPRFSGRQFPNYSSELNVNALELEDSALYLCASSLQGGGYGYTFGSGTRLTVV.

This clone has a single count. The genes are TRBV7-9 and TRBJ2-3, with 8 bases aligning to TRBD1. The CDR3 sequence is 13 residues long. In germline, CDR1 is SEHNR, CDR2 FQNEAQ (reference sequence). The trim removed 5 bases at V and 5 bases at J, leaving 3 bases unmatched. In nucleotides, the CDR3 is TGTGCCAGCAGCGGCGGGACAGGAGATACGCAGTATTTT. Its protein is CASSGGTGDTQYF.

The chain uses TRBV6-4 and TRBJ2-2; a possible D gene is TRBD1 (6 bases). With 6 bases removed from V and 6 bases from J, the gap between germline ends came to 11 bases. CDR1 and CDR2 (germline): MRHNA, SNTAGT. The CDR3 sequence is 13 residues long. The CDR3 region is CASSTGSPGELFF. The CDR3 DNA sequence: TGTGCCAGCAGCACAGGGTCTCCCGGGGAGCTGTTTTTT.

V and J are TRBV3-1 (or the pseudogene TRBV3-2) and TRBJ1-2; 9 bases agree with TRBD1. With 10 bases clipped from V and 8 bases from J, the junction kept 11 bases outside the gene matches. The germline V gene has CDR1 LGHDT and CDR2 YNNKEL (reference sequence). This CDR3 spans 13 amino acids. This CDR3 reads CATRDREVAGYTF. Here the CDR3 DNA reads TGTGCCACCCGGGACAGGGAGGTGGCCGGCTACACCTTC.

The CDR3 DNA reads as TGCGCCACCTCACTGGGACTGAGCACAGATACGCAGTATTTT. Translation: CATSLGLSTDTQYF. This chain uses TRBV5-1 with TRBJ2-3; tentatively, D is TRBD2 (6 bases). Per germline, CDR1 SGHRS and CDR2 YFSETQ. The CDR3 loop spans 14 amino acids. Deletions cut 9 bases from V and 0 bases from J, with 14 bases between.

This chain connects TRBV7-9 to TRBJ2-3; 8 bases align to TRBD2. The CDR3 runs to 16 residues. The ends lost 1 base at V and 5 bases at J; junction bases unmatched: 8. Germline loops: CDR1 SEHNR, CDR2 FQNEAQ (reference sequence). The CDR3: CASSLVAGGGQDTQYF. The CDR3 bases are TGTGCCAGCAGCTTAGTCGCGGGCGGGGGGCAAGATACGCAGTATTTT.

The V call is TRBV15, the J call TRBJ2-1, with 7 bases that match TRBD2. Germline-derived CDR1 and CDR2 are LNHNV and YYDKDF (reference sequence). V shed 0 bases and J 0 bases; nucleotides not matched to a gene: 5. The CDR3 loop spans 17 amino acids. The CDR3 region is CATSRDRPGGSYNEQFF. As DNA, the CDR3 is TGTGCCACCAGCAGAGATCGACCGGGGGGCTCCTACAATGAGCAGTTCTTC.

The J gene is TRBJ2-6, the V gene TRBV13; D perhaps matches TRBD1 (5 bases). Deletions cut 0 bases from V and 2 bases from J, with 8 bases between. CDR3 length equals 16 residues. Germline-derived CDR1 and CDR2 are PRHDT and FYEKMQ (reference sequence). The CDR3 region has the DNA TGTGCCAGCAGCTTAGGCCTGGGGCCTGGGGCCAACGTCCTGACTTTC. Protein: CASSLGLGPGANVLTF. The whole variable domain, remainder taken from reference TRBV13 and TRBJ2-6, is AAGVIQSPRHLIKEKRETATLKCYPIPRHDTVYWYQQGPGQDPQFLISFYEKMQSDKGSIPDRFSAQQFSDYHSELNMSSLELGDSALYFCASSLGLGPGANVLTFGAGSRLTVL.

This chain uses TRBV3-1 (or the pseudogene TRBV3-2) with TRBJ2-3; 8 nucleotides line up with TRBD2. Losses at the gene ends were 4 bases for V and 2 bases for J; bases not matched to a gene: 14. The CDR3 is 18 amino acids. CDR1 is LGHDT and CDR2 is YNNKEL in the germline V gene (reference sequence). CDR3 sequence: CASSRLKAGVAFTDTQYF. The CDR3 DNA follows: TGTGCCAGCAGCCGCCTAAAAGCGGGAGTGGCTTTCACAGATACGCAGTATTTT.

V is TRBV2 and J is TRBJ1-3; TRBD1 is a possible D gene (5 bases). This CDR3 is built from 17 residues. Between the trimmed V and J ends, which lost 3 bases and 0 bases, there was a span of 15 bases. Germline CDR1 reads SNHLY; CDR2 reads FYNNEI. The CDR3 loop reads CASSDVADRPSGNTIYF. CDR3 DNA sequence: TGTGCCAGCAGTGATGTAGCCGACAGACCCTCTGGAAACACCATATATTTT. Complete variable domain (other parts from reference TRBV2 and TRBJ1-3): EPEVTQTPSHQVTQMGQEVILRCVPISNHLYFYWYRQILGQKVEFLVSFYNNEISEKSEIFDDQFSVERPDGSNFTLKIRSTKLEDSAMYFCASSDVADRPSGNTIYFGEGSWLTVV.

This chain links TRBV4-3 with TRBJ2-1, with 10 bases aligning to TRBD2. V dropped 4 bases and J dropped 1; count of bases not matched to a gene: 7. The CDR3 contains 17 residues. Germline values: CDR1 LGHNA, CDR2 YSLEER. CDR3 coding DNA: TGCGCCAGCAGCCCCAGGACTAGCGGTTCTTCCTACAATGAGCAGTTCTTC. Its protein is CASSPRTSGSSYNEQFF.

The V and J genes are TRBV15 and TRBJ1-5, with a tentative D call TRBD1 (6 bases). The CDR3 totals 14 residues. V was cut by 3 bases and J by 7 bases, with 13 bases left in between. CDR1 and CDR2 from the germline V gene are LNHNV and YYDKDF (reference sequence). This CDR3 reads CATSSDQGNQPQHF. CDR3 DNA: TGTGCCACCAGCAGTGATCAGGGGAACCAGCCCCAGCATTTT.

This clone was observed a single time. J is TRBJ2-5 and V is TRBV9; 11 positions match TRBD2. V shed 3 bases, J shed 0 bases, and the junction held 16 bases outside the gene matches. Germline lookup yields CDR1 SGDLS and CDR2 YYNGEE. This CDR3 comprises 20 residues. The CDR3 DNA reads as TGTGCCAGCAGCGGACGGGGAGGACTAGCGGGCCTCCCGTACCAAGAGACCCAGTACTTC. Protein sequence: CASSGRGGLAGLPYQETQYF.

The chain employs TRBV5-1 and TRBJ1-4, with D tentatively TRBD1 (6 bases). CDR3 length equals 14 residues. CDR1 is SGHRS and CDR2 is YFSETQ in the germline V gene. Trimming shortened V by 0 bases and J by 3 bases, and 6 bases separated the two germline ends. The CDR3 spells CASSLGGPNEKLFF. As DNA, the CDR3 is TGCGCCAGCAGCTTGGGGGGGCCTAATGAAAAACTGTTTTTT.

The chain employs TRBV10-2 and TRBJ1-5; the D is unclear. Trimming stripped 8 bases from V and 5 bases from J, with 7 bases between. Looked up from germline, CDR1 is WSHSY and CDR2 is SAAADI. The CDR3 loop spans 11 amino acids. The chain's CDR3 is CASGFDQPQHF. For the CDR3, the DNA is TGCGCCAGCGGCTTTGATCAGCCCCAGCATTTT.